These 17 T cell receptor beta chains were all obtained from the same sample, sequenced in a study of blood T cell repertoires in COVID-19. Sequenced by immunoSEQ multiplex PCR; TCRdb stores in-frame clones only, minus some. Counted here are roughly 200,000 clones, 82% occurring once; the ten biggest clones make up roughly 5.2%. What was sequenced was PBMCs or T cells enriched from blood (not recorded which). The origin of the receptors is a woman aged 55-69 years with acute COVID-19.

The chain couples TRBV6-5 to TRBJ1-2; 7 bases align to TRBD1. V lost 6 bases to trimming and J lost 3 bases; unmatched junction nucleotides: 4. CDR1 is MNHEY and CDR2 is SVGAGI in the germline V gene. The CDR3 has 13 amino acids. CDR3 nucleotides: TGTGCCAGCAGGGGGCAGGGGGACTATGGCTACACCTTC. Translation: CASRGQGDYGYTF.

The V gene is TRBV4-1, the J gene TRBJ1-4, with 9 bases identical to TRBD1. V lost 2 bases and J lost 7; bases outside the gene matches: 8. Per the germline V gene, CDR1 is MGHRA and CDR2 is YSYEKL. The length of the CDR3 is 16 residues. The CDR3 protein is CASSQNTGTGSEKLFF. As DNA, the CDR3 is TGCGCCAGCAGCCAAAATACCGGGACAGGGAGTGAAAAACTGTTTTTT.

The rearrangement links TRBV21-1 to TRBJ2-5; the table's D call TRBD1 went unverified against the DNA. TRBV21-1 is listed as a pseudogene. The CDR3 runs to 16 residues. The CDR3 nucleotides read TGTGCCAGCAGCAACGACAGGGGATTGCATCAAGAGACCCAGTACTTC. It encodes CASSNDRGLHQETQYF.

This rearrangement joins TRBV11-3 to TRBJ2-1; 7 nucleotides line up with TRBD1. Germline values: CDR1 SGHNT, CDR2 YENEEA. The trim removed 5 bases at V and 5 bases at J, leaving 6 bases unmatched. The CDR3 is made up of 14 amino acids. The CDR3 region is CASSLRTGDNEQFF. For the CDR3, the DNA is TGTGCCAGCAGCCTGCGGACAGGCGACAATGAGCAGTTCTTC.

The chain has TRBV4-2 and TRBJ1-3; D is uncertain. Trimming left V 0 bases short and J 0 bases short, with 15 bases between. The germline V gene has CDR1 LGHNA and CDR2 YNFKEQ. The CDR3 consists of 18 residues. CDR3 amino acids: CASSQDRIGSLSGNTIYF. CDR3 bases: TGTGCCAGCAGCCAAGATCGAATCGGGTCACTCTCTGGAAACACCATATATTTT.

This clone came up a few times. The J gene is TRBJ1-4, the V gene TRBV5-6; 9 bases align to TRBD1. The CDR3 has 15 residues. V lost 4 bases and J lost 4; bases outside the gene matches: 5. Germline CDR1 reads SGHDT; CDR2 reads YYEEEE. The CDR3 region has the DNA TGTGCCAGCAGCCTCAACAGGGGGCGTAATGAAAAACTGTTTTTT. This translates into CASSLNRGRNEKLFF.

The chain is built from TRBV30 and TRBJ1-5; tentatively, D is TRBD1 (5 bases). In germline, CDR1 is GTSNPN, CDR2 SVGIG (reference sequence). CDR3 length: 12 residues. CDR3 bases: TGTGCTTTCGAACAGGCGGGACAGCCCCAGCATTTT. Its protein product is CAFEQAGQPQHF. Full variable domain (outside the CDR3, taken from reference TRBV30 and TRBJ1-5): SQTIHQWPATLVQPVGSPLSLECTVEGTSNPNLYWYRQAAGRGLQLLFYSVGIGQISSEVPQNLSASRPQDRQFILSSKKLLLSDSGFYLCAFEQAGQPQHFGDGTRLSIL.

The rearrangement uses TRBV29-1 and TRBJ1-4; TRBD1 aligns across 8 bases. Germline CDR1 reads SQVTM; CDR2 reads ANQGSEA. The CDR3 covers 14 residues. CDR3 sequence reads: CRILWTGTNEKLFF. The CDR3 bases are TGCAGGATCCTTTGGACAGGGACTAATGAAAAACTGTTTTTT.

This chain connects TRBV6-5 to TRBJ1-2; D possibly corresponds to TRBD1 (5 bases). This CDR3 has 15 residues. Trimming removed 4 bases at V and 2 bases at J, with 14 bases between. The germline gives CDR1 MNHEY, CDR2 SVGAGI. CDR3 coding DNA: TGTGCCAGCAGTTCTCCTTTTTCAGGGAACTATGGCTACACCTTC. This sequence encodes CASSSPFSGNYGYTF.

This chain uses TRBV6-5 with TRBJ1-6; perhaps TRBD1 as D (6 bases). The CDR3 has 14 amino acids. Germline lookup yields CDR1 MNHEY and CDR2 SVGAGI. V dropped 6 bases and J dropped 9 bases, with 15 bases sitting between them. CDR3 DNA sequence: TGTGCCAGCAGCCGGGAGGACAGAGGTTCACCCCTCCACTTT. This codes for CASSREDRGSPLHF.

The J gene is TRBJ2-7, the V gene TRBV14; 7 bases agree with TRBD1. The CDR3 is made up of 15 amino acids. Trimming at V came to 4 bases and at J to 3 bases, leaving 9 bases not matched to a gene. Germline CDR1 and CDR2: SGHDN and FVKESK. The chain's CDR3 is CASSRTGATFYEQYV. For the CDR3, the DNA is TGTGCCAGCAGCCGAACAGGGGCTACTTTCTACGAGCAGTACGTC.

This chain uses TRBV5-1 with TRBJ2-1; maybe TRBD2 (7 bases). Deletions cut 0 bases from V and 0 bases from J, with 13 bases between. CDR3 length: 17 residues. Germline loops: CDR1 SGHRS, CDR2 YFSETQ. CDR3 sequence reads: CASSLARGGGSYNEQFF. In nucleotides, the CDR3 is TGCGCCAGCAGCTTGGCCAGGGGAGGGGGCTCCTACAATGAGCAGTTCTTC.

The chain employs TRBV30 and TRBJ1-5; possible D gene TRBD1, 6 bases. V was trimmed by 5 bases and J by 6 bases, leaving 14 bases between them. The CDR3 is 13 residues long. CDR1 GTSNPN and CDR2 SVGIG come from the germline V gene (reference sequence). The CDR3 loop is CAWAGTRRQPQHF. The DNA of the CDR3 is TGTGCCTGGGCCGGGACACGTCGTCAGCCCCAGCATTTT.

V gene TRBV6-2 or TRBV6-3 combines with J gene TRBJ1-1, with a tentative D call TRBD1 (5 bases). V lost 2 bases and J lost 1, with 8 bases in between. CDR3 length equals 14 residues. Germline CDR1 and CDR2: MNHEY and SVGEGT. CDR3 protein: CASSYNRRNTEAFF. The CDR3 DNA sequence: TGTGCCAGCAGTTACAACAGGAGGAACACTGAAGCTTTCTTT.

This clone was found once. V is TRBV7-6 and J is TRBJ1-5; D might be TRBD1 (6 bases). This CDR3 contains 18 residues. The germline V and J ends were trimmed by 5 bases and 7 bases, with 27 bases remaining between them. Germline assignment: CDR1 SGHVS and CDR2 FNYEAQ. Here the CDR3 reads CASSLFDPGHPSVQPQHF. The CDR3 DNA is TGTGCCAGCAGCCTTTTTGACCCGGGACACCCTTCCGTACAGCCCCAGCATTTT. Drawing the rest from reference TRBV7-6 and TRBJ1-5, the complete variable domain is GAGVSQSPRYKVTKRGQDVALRCDPISGHVSLYWYRQALGQGPEFLTYFNYEAQQDKSGLPNDRFSAERPEGSISTLTIQRTEQRDSAMYRCASSLFDPGHPSVQPQHFGDGTRLSIL.

V gene TRBV30 combines with J gene TRBJ1-5; the D is unclear. V was shortened by 0 bases and J by 3 bases, with 15 bases between the two germline ends. Germline V gene lookup returns CDR1 GTSNPN and CDR2 SVGIG (reference sequence). There are 16 residues in the CDR3. The CDR3 is CAWSVGYSRSNQPQHF. CDR3 sequence (DNA): TGTGCCTGGAGTGTAGGTTACAGTCGGTCCAATCAGCCCCAGCATTTT.

The chain carries TRBV2 and TRBJ1-5, with TRBD1 matching over 7 bases. Looked up from germline, CDR1 is SNHLY and CDR2 is FYNNEI. V lost 6 bases and J lost 6; bases outside the gene matches: 8. There are 14 residues in the CDR3. This CDR3 is CASSGGTAGQPQHF. The CDR3 DNA is TGTGCCAGCAGCGGTGGGACAGCGGGTCAGCCCCAGCATTTT.